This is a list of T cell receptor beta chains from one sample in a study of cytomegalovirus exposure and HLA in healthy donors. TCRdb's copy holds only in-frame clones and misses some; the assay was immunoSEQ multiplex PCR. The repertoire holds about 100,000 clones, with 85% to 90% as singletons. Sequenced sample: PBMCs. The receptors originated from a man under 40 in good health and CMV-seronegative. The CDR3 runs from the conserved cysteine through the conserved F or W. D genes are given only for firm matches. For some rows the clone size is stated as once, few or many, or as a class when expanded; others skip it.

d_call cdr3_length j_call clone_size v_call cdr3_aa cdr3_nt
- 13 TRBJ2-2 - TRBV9 CASSVGLTGELFF TGTGCCAGCAGCGTAGGACTCACCGGGGAGCTGTTTTTT
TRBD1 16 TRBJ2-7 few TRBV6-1 CASSEAPGQGADEQYF TGTGCCAGCAGTGAAGCTCCGGGACAGGGGGCGGACGAGCAGTACTTC
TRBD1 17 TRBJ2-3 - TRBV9 CASSVDLTGGSTDTQYF TGTGCCAGCAGCGTAGACCTGACAGGGGGTAGCACAGATACGCAGTATTTT
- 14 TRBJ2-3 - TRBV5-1 CASSPPEGGDTQYF TGCGCCAGCAGCCCCCCCGAGGGGGGGGATACGCAGTATTTT
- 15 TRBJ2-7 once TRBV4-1 CASSQEGDPGYEQYF TGCGCCAGCAGCCAAGAGGGAGATCCCGGCTACGAGCAGTACTTC
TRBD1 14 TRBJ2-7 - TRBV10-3 CAISGSTGSYEQYF TGTGCCATCAGTGGATCGACAGGGTCCTACGAGCAGTACTTC
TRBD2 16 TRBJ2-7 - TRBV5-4 CASSAGLAEGRYEQYF TGTGCCAGCAGCGCGGGACTAGCGGAGGGGCGCTACGAGCAGTACTTC
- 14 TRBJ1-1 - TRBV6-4 CASSDSSRATEAFF TGTGCCAGCAGTGACTCGAGCAGGGCCACTGAAGCTTTCTTT
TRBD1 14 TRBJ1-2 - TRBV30 CAWSVTGGSYGYTF TGTGCCTGGAGTGTAACAGGGGGCAGCTATGGCTACACCTTC
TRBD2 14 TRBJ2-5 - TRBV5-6 CASAWRGSQETQYF TGTGCCTCAGCGTGGCGGGGGAGCCAGGAGACCCAGTACTTC
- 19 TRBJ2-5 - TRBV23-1 CASSSTRWVGLRKEETQYF TGCGCCAGCAGTTCCACTCGGTGGGTCGGCTTGAGGAAGGAAGAGACCCAGTACTTC
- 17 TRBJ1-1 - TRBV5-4 CASSLDWSGVVAAEAFF TGTGCCAGCAGCTTGGATTGGTCAGGGGTTGTCGCTGCTGAAGCTTTCTTT
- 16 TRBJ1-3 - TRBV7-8 CASSLSYAGSGNTIYF TGTGCCAGCAGCTTATCGTACGCGGGCTCTGGAAACACCATATATTTT
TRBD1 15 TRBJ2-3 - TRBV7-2 CASSLARGFTDTQYF TGTGCCAGCAGCTTAGCCAGGGGGTTCACAGATACGCAGTATTTT
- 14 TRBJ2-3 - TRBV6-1 CASTEGWGVGTQYF TGTGCCAGCACTGAGGGTTGGGGCGTGGGTACGCAGTATTTT
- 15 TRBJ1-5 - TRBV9 CASSVEPGRNQPQHF TGTGCCAGCAGCGTAGAGCCAGGTCGAAATCAGCCCCAGCATTTT
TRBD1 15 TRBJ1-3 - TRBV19 CATTGERVSGNTIYF TGTGCCACCACAGGGGAGAGGGTCTCTGGAAACACCATATATTTT
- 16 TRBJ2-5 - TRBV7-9 CASSLSTDQPQETQYF TGTGCCAGCAGCTTAAGTACAGACCAACCACAAGAGACCCAGTACTTC
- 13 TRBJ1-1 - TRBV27 CASSLDRNTEAFF TGTGCCAGCAGTTTAGACAGAAACACTGAAGCTTTCTTT
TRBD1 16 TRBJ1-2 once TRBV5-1 CASSDGTGMPDYGYTF TGCGCCAGCAGCGATGGGACAGGGATGCCGGACTATGGCTACACCTTC
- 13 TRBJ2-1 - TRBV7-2 CASSLEVANEQFF TGTGCCAGCAGCTTAGAGGTAGCAAATGAGCAGTTCTTC
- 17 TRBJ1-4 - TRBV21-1 CASTRDSELGTNEKLFF TGTGCCAGCACTCGGGACAGCGAACTTGGTACTAATGAAAAACTGTTTTTT
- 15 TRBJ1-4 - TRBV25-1 CASSGRDSVSEKLFF TGTGCCAGCAGTGGTCGGGACTCCGTATCTGAAAAACTGTTTTTT
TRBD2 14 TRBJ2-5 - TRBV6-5 CAAFDLAGHGTQYF TGTGCCGCCTTCGATCTAGCGGGACACGGAACCCAGTACTTC
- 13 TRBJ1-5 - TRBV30 CAWSEGVHQPQHF TGTGCCTGGAGCGAGGGAGTGCATCAGCCCCAGCATTTT
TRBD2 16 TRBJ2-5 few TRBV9 CASSPDASGVGETQYF TGTGCCAGCAGCCCGGACGCTAGCGGGGTTGGAGAGACCCAGTACTTC
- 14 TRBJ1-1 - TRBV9 CASSPSPGATEAFF TGTGCCAGCAGCCCCTCCCCTGGGGCCACTGAAGCTTTCTTT
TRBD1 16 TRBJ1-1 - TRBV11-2 CASNYRGQGRNTEAFF TGTGCCAGTAACTACAGGGGGCAGGGGCGTAACACTGAAGCTTTCTTT
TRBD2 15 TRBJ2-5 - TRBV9 CASSVLAGDQETQYF TGTGCCAGCAGCGTACTAGCGGGGGACCAAGAGACCCAGTACTTC
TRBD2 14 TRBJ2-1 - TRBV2 CATDSSGTVNEQFF TGTGCCACCGATTCTAGCGGGACTGTCAATGAGCAGTTCTTC
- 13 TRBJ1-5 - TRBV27 CASSERRDQPQHF TGTGCCAGCAGCGAGAGGCGGGATCAGCCCCAGCATTTT
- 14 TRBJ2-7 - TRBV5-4 CASSLGAGIDEQYF TGTGCCAGCAGCTTGGGGGCAGGGATTGACGAGCAGTACTTC
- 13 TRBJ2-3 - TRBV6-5 CASSILSTDTQYF TGTGCCAGCAGTATCCTTTCCACAGATACGCAGTATTTT
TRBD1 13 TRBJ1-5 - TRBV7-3 CASSGNRGQPQHF TGTGCCAGCAGCGGAAACAGGGGTCAGCCCCAGCATTTT
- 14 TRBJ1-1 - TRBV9 CASSATGMYTEAFF TGTGCCAGCAGCGCCACAGGGATGTACACTGAAGCTTTCTTT
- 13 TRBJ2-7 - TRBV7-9 CASSSGAGYEQYF TGTGCCAGCAGCTCTGGCGCCGGGTACGAGCAGTACTTC